Below are 9 T cell receptor beta chains sequenced from a single sample in a study of blood T cell repertoires in COVID-19 (dated by TCRdb to about 2020). To prepare the library, the immunoSEQ multiplex PCR assay was applied. TCRdb re-hosts the immuneACCESS table, in-frame sequences only. Its copies lack some clones; in the studies checked, an unresolved V gene accounts for under half of them, and the cause for the rest is not known. The sample records 150,000 or so clones, roughly 81% of which are singletons. 7.5% to 8% of the sample goes to the ten largest clones. Sequences were obtained from peripheral blood. The receptors were sampled from a man aged 35-49 years who had recovered from COVID-19.

The CDR3 region has the DNA TGTGCCAGCAGTTACGATCAGGGAGGCTATGGCTACACCTTC. Amino acid sequence: CASSYDQGGYGYTF. The chain recombines TRBV6-5 with TRBJ1-2; the D gene is possibly TRBD1 (5 bases). This CDR3 contains 14 residues. V lost 2 bases and J lost 4, with 11 bases in between. Germline CDR1 reads MNHEY; CDR2 reads SVGAGI.

The chain joins TRBV19 to TRBJ1-6; D is perhaps TRBD1 (6 bases). Trimming left V 7 bases short and J 6 bases short, with 16 bases between. The CDR3 runs 15 residues. Germline CDR1 LNHDA, CDR2 SQIVND (reference sequence). The CDR3 here is CASKDLGQINSPLHF. The CDR3 DNA follows: TGTGCCAGTAAGGATCTTGGACAGATTAATTCACCCCTCCACTTT.

V is TRBV3-1 (or the pseudogene TRBV3-2) and J is TRBJ2-1, with a weak D call TRBD2 (5 bases). CDR3 size: 13 residues. V was cut by 6 bases and J by 9 bases, with 15 bases left in between. Per the germline V gene, CDR1 is LGHDT and CDR2 is YNNKEL (reference sequence). CDR3 coding DNA: TGTGCCAGCAGAAGAGGGCGAGGAGGTGAGCAGTTCTTC. Residues: CASRRGRGGEQFF.

This clone has only a few counts. This rearrangement joins TRBV4-3 to TRBJ2-6, with 9 bases identical to TRBD1. V lost 5 bases and J lost 3; bases outside the gene matches: 5. CDR1 and CDR2 from the germline V gene are LGHNA and YSLEER. There are 16 residues in the CDR3. CDR3 sequence reads: CASSFGTGRGANVLTF. CDR3 nucleotide sequence: TGCGCCAGCAGCTTCGGGACAGGGCGTGGGGCCAACGTCCTGACTTTC.

J is TRBJ1-2 and V is TRBV7-8; D is possibly TRBD1 (6 bases). Germline values: CDR1 SGHVS, CDR2 FQNEAQ. This CDR3 is built from 15 residues. V dropped 1 base and J dropped 5 bases, with 14 bases sitting between them. In nucleotides, the CDR3 is TGTGCCAGCAGCTTAGGTACGGACAGTCGGTATGGCTACACCTTC. Translated, it gives CASSLGTDSRYGYTF.

The rearrangement links TRBV6-2 or TRBV6-3 to TRBJ2-2; 8 nucleotides align to TRBD1. The V gene end was trimmed by 6 bases and the J gene end by 9 bases; junction bases not matched to a gene: 6. Germline V gene data show CDR1 as MNHEY and CDR2 as SVGEGT. The CDR3 contains 13 residues. CDR3 bases: TGTGCCAGCAGCCGCCGGACAGGGTGGGAGCTGTTTTTT. Translating it yields CASSRRTGWELFF.

This chain connects TRBV2 to TRBJ1-1, with D perhaps TRBD1 (5 bases). The CDR3 totals 15 residues. V gave up 4 bases and J gave up 6 bases, with 18 bases separating them. CDR1 and CDR2 from the germline V gene are SNHLY and FYNNEI. Here the CDR3 DNA reads TGTGCCAGCAGTGTTGGGGCAGGCAGAAGCTCTGAAGCTTTCTTT. Translating it yields CASSVGAGRSSEAFF.

This chain uses TRBV12-3 or TRBV12-4 with TRBJ1-5; D might be TRBD1 (6 bases). The CDR3 totals 13 residues. The V gene lost 3 bases and the J gene lost 11 bases, with 14 bases spanning the gap. CDR3 residues: CASSFGDTRAQHF. DNA of the CDR3: TGTGCCAGCAGTTTCGGGGACACCCGGGCCCAGCATTTT.

The chain carries TRBV15 and TRBJ2-3, with 8 bases identical to TRBD2. Losses at the gene ends were 5 bases for V and 2 bases for J; bases not matched to a gene: 6. Per germline, CDR1 LNHNV and CDR2 YYDKDF (reference sequence). This CDR3 is 15 amino acids long. The CDR3 bases are TGTGCCACCAGCGAGTTAGCGGGATACACAGATACGCAGTATTTT. It codes for CATSELAGYTDTQYF.